The 28 T cell receptor beta chains below all came from one sample that was sequenced in a study of PD-1 blockade in classical Hodgkin lymphoma. Clones were sequenced by immunoSEQ multiplex PCR, and TCRdb holds only the in-frame ones, with some missing. The profile shows 24,000 or so clones, 81% of them singletons. Every patient had relapsed following autologous stem cell transplantation, and cohorts differed in brentuximab vedotin exposure. Source: peripheral blood mononuclear cells (PBMCs), taken before the second cycle of nivolumab. The origin of the receptors is a human donor with classical Hodgkin lymphoma.

The V call is TRBV6-1, the J call TRBJ2-6; D not resolved. The CDR3 loop spans 14 amino acids. Looked up from germline, CDR1 is MNHNS and CDR2 is SASEGT. The ends were cut back, 8 bases at V and 1 base at J, with 9 bases in the middle. The CDR3 nucleotides read TGTGCCAGCGCAGGTCGGTCTGGGGCCAACGTCCTGACTTTC. Translating gives CASAGRSGANVLTF.

The rearrangement uses TRBV2 and TRBJ2-7; D is ambiguous. Between the trimmed V and J ends, which lost 0 bases and 4 bases, there was a span of 7 bases. The CDR3 is 13 residues long. Germline CDR1 is SNHLY and CDR2 is FYNNEI. The CDR3 nucleotides are TGTGCCAGCAGTGAAGCTCCTAGATACGAGCAGTACTTC. It yields the protein CASSEAPRYEQYF.

The chain recombines TRBV27 with TRBJ2-7, with 7 bases identical to TRBD1. Germline CDR1 MNHEY, CDR2 SMNVEV (reference sequence). V lost 6 bases, J lost 2 bases, and 7 bases stayed unmatched. This CDR3 spans 14 amino acids. The CDR3 sequence: CASSRQGGAYEQYF. As DNA, the CDR3 is TGTGCCAGCAGCAGACAGGGCGGCGCCTACGAGCAGTACTTC.

The rearrangement joins TRBV10-1 to TRBJ1-1; 8 bases line up with TRBD1. The CDR3 length is 13 residues. V trimming: 1 base; J trimming: 5 bases; junction bases outside the gene matches: 0. The V gene's germline CDR1 is WNHNN and CDR2 SYGVQD (reference sequence). Here the CDR3 reads CASSEYRGTEAFF. CDR3 nucleotide sequence: TGCGCCAGCAGTGAGTACAGGGGGACTGAAGCTTTCTTT.

The chain is built from TRBV10-2 and TRBJ2-1; D remains unclear. The germline V gene has CDR1 WSHSY and CDR2 SAAADI. The CDR3 spans 13 residues. V lost 7 bases, J lost 0 bases, and 7 bases lay in between. CDR3 amino acids: CASTTVSYNEQFF. CDR3 DNA: TGCGCCAGCACTACAGTCTCCTACAATGAGCAGTTCTTC.

The V gene is TRBV19, the J gene TRBJ1-4; 7 nucleotides agree with TRBD1. The CDR3 contains 12 residues. Germline V gene data show CDR1 as LNHDA and CDR2 as SQIVND (reference sequence). J was trimmed by 8 bases and V by 6 bases; bases with no gene match: 3. The CDR3 protein is CASRRGREKLFF. The DNA of the CDR3 is TGTGCCAGTAGGAGGGGGCGCGAAAAACTGTTTTTT.

This clone came up a few times. This sequence joins TRBV29-1 and TRBJ2-2, with 8 bases identical to TRBD1. The ends lost 6 bases at V and 1 base at J; junction bases unmatched: 4. Germline-derived CDR1 and CDR2 are SQVTM and ANQGSEA. The CDR3 is 14 residues long. The CDR3 reads CSVYRGENTGELFF. CDR3 nucleotide sequence: TGCAGCGTCTACAGGGGGGAGAACACCGGGGAGCTGTTTTTT.

This chain uses TRBV7-2 with TRBJ2-1; D not resolved. There are 11 residues in the CDR3. CDR1 is SGHTA and CDR2 is FQGNSA in the germline V gene. Trimming shortened V by 5 bases and J by 10 bases, and 9 bases separated the two germline ends. CDR3 sequence (DNA): TGTGCCAGCAGCAAAGGGCTCGAGCAGTTCTTC. It is translated as CASSKGLEQFF. Complete variable domain (other parts from reference TRBV7-2 and TRBJ2-1): GAGVSQSPSNKVTEKGKDVELRCDPISGHTALYWYRQSLGQGLEFLIYFQGNSAPDKSGLPSDRFSAERTGGSVSTLTIQRTQQEDSAVYLCASSKGLEQFFGPGTRLTVL.

Written as DNA, the CDR3 is TGCGCCAGCAGCTTGCAAGCGGGGGGTATCACAGATACGCAGTATTTT. Encoded protein: CASSLQAGGITDTQYF. V usage is TRBV5-1 and J usage is TRBJ2-3; 9 bases are shared with TRBD2. Unmatched junction bases numbered 5, after V lost 1 base and J lost 2 bases. The CDR3 totals 16 residues. Germline V lookup: CDR1 SGHRS, CDR2 YFSETQ.

The rearrangement joins TRBV10-3 to TRBJ1-1; D is possibly TRBD1 (6 bases). Germline CDR1 is ENHRY and CDR2 is SYGVKD. V lost 2 bases, J lost 1 base, and 14 bases lay in between. The CDR3 consists of 16 residues. CDR3 DNA: TGTGCCATCAGTGAGATAGGGGGGCTCCGGAACACTGAAGCTTTCTTT. It yields the protein CAISEIGGLRNTEAFF.

This chain uses TRBV12-5 with TRBJ2-7; possibly TRBD1 or TRBD2 for D (5 bases each). Germline V gene data show CDR1 as LGHNT and CDR2 as FRNRAP. The CDR3 loop spans 15 amino acids. The germline V and J ends were trimmed by 0 bases and 6 bases, with 15 bases remaining between them. The chain's CDR3 is CASGLVPSGTAEQYF. The CDR3 bases are TGTGCTAGTGGTTTGGTACCATCAGGGACCGCCGAGCAGTACTTC.

The chain recombines TRBV7-8 with TRBJ2-7, with 9 bases fitting TRBD1. The CDR3 has 15 residues. Germline-derived CDR1 and CDR2 are SGHVS and FQNEAQ. V was clipped by 5 bases and J by 7 bases; unmatched bases: 12. The CDR3 spells CASSPSPDRGREQYF. The CDR3 region has the DNA TGTGCCAGCAGCCCCTCACCGGACAGGGGACGAGAGCAGTACTTC.

This clone was found a few times. The V call is TRBV4-1, the J call TRBJ1-2; D remains ambiguous. Germline V gene lookup returns CDR1 MGHRA and CDR2 YSYEKL. The V and J ends lost 3 bases and 0 bases respectively, with 5 bases between them. This CDR3 region has 13 residues. The CDR3 here is CASSQAANYGYTF. For the CDR3, the DNA is TGCGCCAGCAGCCAGGCAGCTAACTATGGCTACACCTTC.

V and J are TRBV29-1 and TRBJ2-1, with 7 bases identical to TRBD1. Germline CDR1 and CDR2: SQVTM and ANQGSEA. Unmatched junction bases numbered 5, after V lost 0 bases and J lost 0 bases. The CDR3 consists of 16 residues. CDR3 coding DNA: TGCAGCGTTGAAGACCCTGACAGGGTCTCCTACAATGAGCAGTTCTTC. Amino acids: CSVEDPDRVSYNEQFF.

The chain couples TRBV18 to TRBJ2-5, with D possibly TRBD1 on 5 matching bases. Trimming pared 6 bases from V and 2 bases from J, leaving 16 bases between. Germline values: CDR1 KGHSH, CDR2 LQKENI. The CDR3 covers 15 residues. The CDR3 region is CASSLKKGFQETQYF. In DNA form, the CDR3 reads TGTGCCAGCTCTTTGAAAAAGGGGTTTCAAGAGACCCAGTACTTC.

The chain has TRBV4-2 and TRBJ2-3; D uncertain. Deletions cut 0 bases from V and 1 base from J, with 5 bases between. CDR1 and CDR2 (germline): LGHNA, YNFKEQ. The CDR3 extends over 14 amino acids. CDR3 residues: CASSQDQGTDTQYF. The CDR3 DNA sequence: TGTGCCAGCAGCCAAGATCAGGGCACAGATACGCAGTATTTT.

The V and J genes are TRBV5-1 and TRBJ1-1; 9 positions agree with TRBD1. CDR1 is SGHRS, CDR2 YFSETQ, per germline. The J segment lost 6 bases and the V segment lost 4 bases, leaving 4 bases of the junction unmatched. The CDR3 runs 13 residues. The CDR3 spells CASSAGTGPEAFF. CDR3 nucleotide sequence: TGCGCCAGCAGCGCCGGGACAGGGCCTGAAGCTTTCTTT.

The chain is built from TRBV11-2 and TRBJ1-2, with 9 bases matching TRBD1. V trimming: 5 bases; J trimming: 5 bases; junction bases outside the gene matches: 9. The CDR3 sequence is 15 residues long. The germline V gene encodes CDR1 SGHAT and CDR2 FQNNGV. The CDR3 loop is CASSPGTGGMYGYTF. The CDR3 DNA sequence: TGTGCCAGCAGCCCAGGCACAGGGGGCATGTATGGCTACACCTTC.

The rearrangement uses TRBV11-2 and TRBJ2-7, with TRBD2 matching over 13 bases. The CDR3 totals 15 residues. Germline V gives CDR1 SGHAT, CDR2 FQNNGV. The V and J ends lost 5 bases and 6 bases, in that order; junction bases with no gene match: 7. CDR3 in DNA: TGTGCCAGCAGCGCACTAGCGGGGGGGCCGTTCGAGCAGTACTTC. Encoded protein: CASSALAGGPFEQYF.

V is TRBV5-1 and J is TRBJ2-4, with TRBD1 identical over 7 bases. V was pared by 2 bases and J by 7 bases, with 6 bases of the junction left unmatched. Germline V gene lookup returns CDR1 SGHRS and CDR2 YFSETQ. The CDR3 spans 14 residues. The CDR3 region has the DNA TGCGCCAGCAGCTTACGGGACAGATATAACATTCAGTACTTC. Translation: CASSLRDRYNIQYF.

This clone appeared once. The genes are TRBV5-1 and TRBJ1-1, with D maybe TRBD1 (6 bases). This CDR3 contains 16 residues. Germline CDR1 and CDR2: SGHRS and YFSETQ. V dropped 0 bases and J dropped 0 bases, with 12 bases sitting between them. CDR3 region: CASSLVRGRMNTEAFF. CDR3 DNA sequence: TGCGCCAGCAGCTTGGTACGGGGGCGGATGAACACTGAAGCTTTCTTT.

The genes are TRBV11-2 and TRBJ2-7; D is undetermined. V was trimmed by 1 base and J by 0 bases, leaving 7 bases between them. Germline V gives CDR1 SGHAT, CDR2 FQNNGV. CDR3 size: 14 residues. Here the CDR3 reads CASSLVESSYEQYF. The CDR3 region has the DNA TGTGCCAGCAGCTTAGTCGAAAGCTCCTACGAGCAGTACTTC.

V and J are TRBV18 and TRBJ2-3; D gene ambiguous. V gave up 7 bases and J gave up 1 base, with 15 bases separating them. The CDR3 extends over 15 amino acids. Germline V gene data show CDR1 as KGHSH and CDR2 as LQKENI. The CDR3 sequence: CASFTTLGRTDTQYF. DNA for the CDR3: TGTGCCAGCTTCACCACTCTAGGTCGCACAGATACGCAGTATTTT.

This chain connects TRBV11-3 to TRBJ2-3, with 8 nucleotides matching TRBD2. Germline V gene sequence: CDR1 SGHNT, CDR2 YENEEA. Trimming took 4 bases from V and 4 from J; bases not matched to a gene: 7. CDR3 length equals 15 residues. In DNA form, the CDR3 reads TGTGCCAGCAGCTCTGGCACCGGGAGGGCAGATACGCAGTATTTT. It codes for CASSSGTGRADTQYF.

The V call is TRBV6-1, the J call TRBJ2-5; either TRBD1 or TRBD2 may fit D (5 bases each). The CDR3 length is 14 residues. Germline assignment: CDR1 MNHNS and CDR2 SASEGT. The V gene lost 4 bases and the J gene lost 1 base, with 10 bases spanning the gap. CDR3 DNA sequence: TGTGCCAGCAGTGCACCGGGACGCCAAGAGACCCAGTACTTC. Protein: CASSAPGRQETQYF.

This clone has just a few counts. The V gene is TRBV29-1, the J gene TRBJ1-4, with a weak D call TRBD1 (5 bases). Trimming left V 7 bases short and J 5 bases short, with 11 bases between. CDR3 length equals 12 residues. From germline, CDR1 is SQVTM and CDR2 ANQGSEA. The CDR3 sequence: CSALRQNEKLFF. The CDR3 DNA follows: TGCAGCGCCTTACGACAGAATGAAAAACTGTTTTTT. Complete variable domain (other parts from reference TRBV29-1 and TRBJ1-4): SAVISQKPSRDICQRGTSLTIQCQVDSQVTMMFWYRQQPGQSLTLIATANQGSEATYESGFVIDKFPISRPNLTFSTLTVSNMSPEDSSIYLCSALRQNEKLFFGSGTQLSVL.

The chain couples TRBV11-2 to TRBJ2-3; possibly TRBD1 for D (5 bases). The germline gives CDR1 SGHAT, CDR2 FQNNGV. This CDR3 is 14 amino acids long. Trimming cost V 5 bases and J 9 bases, with 18 bases left between them. This chain's CDR3 is CASSLGPAPGTQYF. The CDR3, as DNA: TGTGCCAGCAGCCTGGGCCCAGCTCCAGGGACGCAGTATTTT.

The sample holds one count of this clone. The V and J genes are TRBV11-2 and TRBJ2-7; 8 positions match TRBD2. This CDR3 is 13 amino acids long. The V segment lost 1 base and the J segment 6 bases; nucleotides outside the gene matches: 2. Germline values: CDR1 SGHAT, CDR2 FQNNGV. The CDR3, as DNA: TGTGCCAGCAGCTTAGCGGGGGGGGTCGAGCAGTACTTC. Translated: CASSLAGGVEQYF. Based on the CDR3 plus reference TRBV11-2 and TRBJ2-7, the full variable domain is EAGVAQSPRYKIIEKRQSVAFWCNPISGHATLYWYQQILGQGPKLLIQFQNNGVVDDSQLPKDRFSAERLKGVDSTLKIQPAKLEDSAVYLCASSLAGGVEQYFGPGTRLTVT.